This T cell receptor (beta chain) derives from a study of blood T cells in healthy people across ages. This CDR3 is 15 amino acids long. Germline CDR1 ENHRY, CDR2 SYGVKD. This clonotype turned up a few times. The junction departs from germline at one end; a sequencing error may be responsible. Primed by a sample-barcoded 5' primer and a J-beta primer mix, a second PCR proceeded for about 7 to 11 cycles. A template-switch adaptor that had 12 random nucleotides put a tag on each cDNA molecule. TCRdb analysed the 5' RACE reads with MiXCR anew, one entry per CDR3 protein. The sample gives 550,000 to 700,000 distinct CDR3 sequences, about 25% of which show up once; roughly 18% is in the top ten.

The clonotype was recovered from a woman aged 65 to 85 in good health. The gene calls are TRBV10-3 and TRBJ2-6, with D possibly matching TRBD1 (5 bases). The sequenced sample consisted of blood. This chain's CDR3 is CAISERASGANVLAF. In nucleotides, the CDR3 is TGTGCCATCAGTGAGAGAGCCTCTGGGGCCAACGTCCTGGCTTTC.